This T cell receptor (beta chain) was captured by sequencing in a study of blood T cell repertoires in COVID-19. In the study overall: The samples span acute and convalescent COVID-19 from the United States, Italy and Spain. The analysed material was cDNA or gDNA that came from T cells, B-cell-depleted T cells, or PBMCs.

In the original processing: Nucleated cell number was recorded as an estimate derived from reference gene primer amplification. Repertoires were generated with immunoSEQ multiplex PCR, while TCRdb's copy carries only in-frame clones and drops some. Clone size and the V and J calls come from that table; the DNA yielded D and trimming. The table has about 140,000 clones, approximately 91% seen once. The CDR3 is 14 residues long. Germline V gene sequence: CDR1 MDHEN, CDR2 SYDVKM. V shed 9 bases and J shed 4 bases, with 19 bases lying between them. The source of this sequence is a man in his fifties or sixties with active or convalescent COVID-19. The chain joins TRBV28 to TRBJ2-7; D unclear. Sequencing was done on a sample of peripheral blood. The DNA of the CDR3 is TGTGCCAGTCGATCTTCCCTCAACAATTACGAGCAGTACTTC. This encodes CASRSSLNNYEQYF. Based on the CDR3 plus reference TRBV28 and TRBJ2-7, the full variable domain is DVKVTQSSRYLVKRTGEKVFLECVQDMDHENMFWYRQDPGLGLRLIYFSYDVKMKEKGDIPEGYSVSREKKERFSLILESASTNQTSMYLCASRSSLNNYEQYFGPGTRLTVT.